These 24 T cell receptor beta chains were all obtained from the same sample, sequenced in a study of blood T cell repertoires in COVID-19 (dated by TCRdb to 2019 to 2021). The library relied on the immunoSEQ multiplex PCR assay. TCRdb holds this immuneACCESS table with in-frame rearrangements only. Some clones are missing; in checked studies, unresolved V genes explain under half, and the rest has no known cause. Counted in this sample were more than 85,000 clones; around 74% of them appeared once. The ten top clones hold approximately 19% of the sample. Sequenced material: peripheral blood. These receptors were obtained from a woman between 65 and 79 years old with acute or convalescent COVID-19.

The chain recombines TRBV24-1 with TRBJ2-5; D is perhaps TRBD2 (7 bases). Germline CDR1 KGHDR, CDR2 SFDVKD. Between the trimmed V and J ends, which lost 4 bases and 5 bases, there was a span of 13 bases. This CDR3 spans 14 amino acids. The CDR3 here is CATSERGAGETQYF. The CDR3, as DNA: TGTGCCACCAGTGAACGGGGGGCCGGGGAGACCCAGTACTTC.

The chain uses TRBV3-1 (or the pseudogene TRBV3-2) and TRBJ2-7; TRBD1 is a possible D gene (6 bases). This CDR3 spans 14 amino acids. Trimming removed 4 bases from V and 0 bases from J, with 10 bases in between. Germline loops: CDR1 LGHDT, CDR2 YNNKEL (reference sequence). Here the CDR3 reads CASSRTESSYEQYF. The CDR3 region has the DNA TGTGCCAGCAGCCGGACAGAGAGCTCCTACGAGCAGTACTTC.

The rearrangement uses TRBV3-1 (or the pseudogene TRBV3-2) and TRBJ1-2; D remains unclear. The germline V gene has CDR1 LGHDT and CDR2 YNNKEL (reference sequence). V lost 4 bases and J 4 bases, leaving 13 bases between the germline ends. There are 14 residues in the CDR3. CDR3 residues: CASSPRRIPYGYTF. The CDR3 DNA reads as TGTGCCAGCAGCCCACGGCGGATACCCTATGGCTACACCTTC.

The chain uses TRBV7-2 and TRBJ1-2; unclear D gene. V was clipped by 1 base and J by 6 bases, with 21 bases between them. This CDR3 contains 17 residues. Germline CDR1 is SGHTA and CDR2 is FQGNSA. The CDR3 spells CASSLEPAWVGMDGYTF. For the CDR3, the DNA is TGTGCCAGCAGCTTAGAACCAGCCTGGGTCGGGATGGATGGCTACACCTTC.

DNA of the CDR3: TGTGCCAGCAGCTCGGGACAGGCCTATGGCTACACCTTC. Amino acids: CASSSGQAYGYTF. V is TRBV5-4 and J is TRBJ1-2; 8 nucleotides align to TRBD1. V trimming: 3 bases; J trimming: 4 bases; junction bases outside the gene matches: 2. The CDR3 has 13 amino acids. Germline CDR1 SGHNT, CDR2 YYREEE (reference sequence).

The table lists this clone with many counts. The CDR3 region has the DNA TGTGCCAGCAGTGTTGGGGGGGACATTCATCGTCAGCCCCAGCATTTT. The encoded protein is CASSVGGDIHRQPQHF. V usage is TRBV6-1 and J usage is TRBJ1-5, with D maybe TRBD1 (6 bases). The germline CDR1 and CDR2 sequences are MNHNS and SASEGT. V lost 4 bases and J 6 bases, leaving 19 bases between the germline ends. The CDR3 totals 16 residues.

This clone was counted only a few times. The V and J genes are TRBV5-1 and TRBJ2-2; TRBD1 matches 9 bases. There are 14 residues in the CDR3. CDR1 and CDR2 (germline): SGHRS, YFSETQ. The ends lost 3 bases at V and 6 bases at J; junction bases unmatched: 3. For the CDR3, the DNA is TGCGCCAGCAGCTCAGGACAGGGGCCCGGGGAGCTGTTTTTT. Its protein product is CASSSGQGPGELFF.

This chain connects TRBV11-3 to TRBJ2-5; D unclear. The V gene lost 4 bases and the J gene lost 7 bases, with 13 bases spanning the gap. This CDR3 is built from 13 residues. Per germline, CDR1 SGHNT and CDR2 YENEEA. This chain's CDR3 is CASSSEIAGTQYF. CDR3 DNA sequence: TGTGCCAGCAGCTCCGAGATTGCTGGGACCCAGTACTTC.

Points on this clone: One end of the junction varies from germline; a read error may be responsible. V gene TRBV6-5 combines with J gene TRBJ1-5, with TRBD1 as a possible D gene (6 bases). This CDR3 is 15 amino acids long. Looked up from germline, CDR1 is MNHEY and CDR2 is SVGAGI. CDR3 region: CASSYWDTVNQPQHF. The CDR3 region has the DNA TGTGCCAGCAGCTACTGGGACACTGTCAATCAGCCCCAGCATTTT.

Only a few counts were recorded for this clone. The chain employs TRBV28 and TRBJ2-1; 9 positions agree with TRBD1. V gave up 7 bases and J gave up 7 bases; unmatched junction bases: 11. CDR3 length: 15 amino acids. Per the germline V gene, CDR1 is MDHEN and CDR2 is SYDVKM. CDR3 region: CASNLRDRVENEQFF. Here the CDR3 DNA reads TGTGCCAGCAACCTCCGGGACAGGGTTGAAAATGAGCAGTTCTTC. The entire variable domain, with the rest obtained from reference TRBV28 and TRBJ2-1, is as follows: DVKVTQSSRYLVKRTGEKVFLECVQDMDHENMFWYRQDPGLGLRLIYFSYDVKMKEKGDIPEGYSVSREKKERFSLILESASTNQTSMYLCASNLRDRVENEQFFGPGTRLTVL.

The genes are TRBV6-2 or TRBV6-3 and TRBJ1-6; D gene ambiguous. V shed 2 bases and J shed 7 bases, with 12 bases lying between them. In germline, CDR1 is MNHEY, CDR2 SVGEGT. The CDR3 loop spans 15 amino acids. The CDR3 sequence is CASSYGSPGNSPLHF. The CDR3 bases are TGTGCCAGCAGTTACGGGAGCCCAGGAAATTCACCCCTCCACTTT.

Many counts were recorded for this clone. The chain joins TRBV7-2 to TRBJ2-7; TRBD1 might be the D (6 bases). Germline V gene data show CDR1 as SGHTA and CDR2 as FQGNSA. The CDR3 length is 14 residues. V was shortened by 0 bases and J by 3 bases, with 9 bases between the two germline ends. CDR3 region: CASSLAGQIYEQYF. The CDR3 nucleotides are TGTGCCAGCAGCTTAGCCGGACAGATCTACGAGCAGTACTTC.

The chain has TRBV14 and TRBJ1-4; 11 bases are a match to TRBD1. Germline V gives CDR1 SGHDN, CDR2 FVKESK. This CDR3 is built from 15 residues. J gave up 8 bases and V 5 bases, and 7 bases lay outside the gene matches. The CDR3 bases are TGTGCCAGCAGCTTTTCCGGGACAGGGGGAGAAAAACTGTTTTTT. It translates to CASSFSGTGGEKLFF.

This chain joins TRBV18 and TRBJ2-2; D may be TRBD1 (5 bases). V lost 3 bases and J 5 bases, leaving 10 bases between the germline ends. Germline V gene data show CDR1 as KGHSH and CDR2 as LQKENI. There are 14 residues in the CDR3. The CDR3 region is CASSPITGTGELFF. Here the CDR3 DNA reads TGTGCCAGCTCACCCATTACAGGAACCGGGGAGCTGTTTTTT. Combining the CDR3 with reference TRBV18 and TRBJ2-2 gives the whole variable domain NAGVMQNPRHLVRRRGQEARLRCSPMKGHSHVYWYRQLPEEGLKFMVYLQKENIIDESGMPKERFSAEFPKEGPSILRIQQVVRGDSAAYFCASSPITGTGELFFGEGSRLTVL.

The V gene is TRBV28, the J gene TRBJ1-4, with D unresolved. From germline, CDR1 is MDHEN and CDR2 SYDVKM. Trimming pared 8 bases from V and 7 bases from J, leaving 8 bases between. The CDR3 extends over 11 amino acids. DNA of the CDR3: TGTGCCAGCTCCGAGAGTGAAAAACTGTTTTTT. Amino acid sequence: CASSESEKLFF.

This clone appeared a few times. The chain employs TRBV7-9 and TRBJ2-2; weak D call: TRBD1 (5 bases). This CDR3 has 15 residues. Trimming cost V 4 bases and J 4 bases, with 13 bases left between them. In germline, CDR1 is SEHNR, CDR2 FQNEAQ (reference sequence). The CDR3 sequence is CASSSPQGRTGELFF. The CDR3 coding sequence is TGTGCCAGCAGCTCCCCCCAGGGTCGCACCGGGGAGCTGTTTTTT.

In its sample, this clone was seen once. The CDR3 loop reads CAWSRRDNYGYTF. The CDR3 DNA is TGTGCCTGGAGTCGGAGGGATAACTATGGCTACACCTTC. The V call is TRBV30, the J call TRBJ1-2; D is undetermined. The CDR3 loop spans 13 amino acids. The ends were cut back, 2 bases at V and 1 base at J, with 8 bases in the middle. The V gene's germline CDR1 is GTSNPN and CDR2 SVGIG (reference sequence).

The chain employs TRBV21-1 and TRBJ2-1; TRBD1 reflects the table's D call only, with no check against the DNA. TRBV21-1 counts as a pseudogene. The CDR3 is 18 residues long. CDR3 DNA sequence: TGTGCCAGCAGCCAACCCGGGACAGGGGCCCTTTCCTACAATGAGCAGTTCTTC. This encodes CASSQPGTGALSYNEQFF.

This clone occurred once. The gene calls are TRBV5-4 and TRBJ2-1; no reliable D call. CDR1 and CDR2 from the germline V gene are SGHNT and YYREEE (reference sequence). The CDR3 length is 13 residues. CDR3 nucleotides: TGTGCTTTTGCTACCGTCTCCTACAATGAGCAGTTCTTC. It codes for CAFATVSYNEQFF.

The chain employs TRBV3-1 (or the pseudogene TRBV3-2) and TRBJ1-4, with 8 bases matching TRBD1. Trimming removed 4 bases from V and 6 bases from J; junction bases left unmatched: 16. The CDR3 has 18 residues. Germline V gene sequence: CDR1 LGHDT, CDR2 YNNKEL (reference sequence). DNA of the CDR3: TGTGCCAGCAGCCTACGATTGACAGGGGTGGGTGGTTATGAAAAACTGTTTTTT. Its protein product is CASSLRLTGVGGYEKLFF.

The chain has TRBV5-6 and TRBJ1-5, with TRBD1 as a possible D gene (6 bases). The CDR3 extends over 15 amino acids. Per germline, CDR1 SGHDT and CDR2 YYEEEE. Trimming cost V 5 bases and J 0 bases, with 12 bases left between them. CDR3 region: CASSLRQASNQPQHF. CDR3 DNA: TGTGCCAGCAGTCTACGACAGGCTAGCAATCAGCCCCAGCATTTT.

The V and J genes are TRBV15 and TRBJ2-7; 7 bases fit TRBD1. The CDR3 covers 15 residues. V dropped 1 base and J dropped 4; count of bases not matched to a gene: 7. Germline V gene lookup returns CDR1 LNHNV and CDR2 YYDKDF (reference sequence). This CDR3 is CATSRGRTGRYEQYF. CDR3 DNA sequence: TGTGCCACCAGCAGAGGCCGGACAGGAAGGTACGAGCAGTACTTC.

J is TRBJ2-5 and V is TRBV12-3 or TRBV12-4, with D uncertain. This CDR3 contains 12 residues. V was clipped by 3 bases and J by 5 bases, with 7 bases between them. The CDR3 bases are TGTGCCAGCAGTTTCCCGTTTGAGACCCAGTACTTC. Translated: CASSFPFETQYF.

The chain employs TRBV19 and TRBJ2-2; 7 bases align to TRBD2. V lost 5 bases, J lost 0 bases, and 6 bases stayed unmatched. Germline assignment: CDR1 LNHDA and CDR2 SQIVND (reference sequence). The CDR3 contains 16 residues. The CDR3 DNA is TGTGCCAGTAGTTCCCCTCTAGCGGCGAACACCGGGGAGCTGTTTTTT. Translation: CASSSPLAANTGELFF.